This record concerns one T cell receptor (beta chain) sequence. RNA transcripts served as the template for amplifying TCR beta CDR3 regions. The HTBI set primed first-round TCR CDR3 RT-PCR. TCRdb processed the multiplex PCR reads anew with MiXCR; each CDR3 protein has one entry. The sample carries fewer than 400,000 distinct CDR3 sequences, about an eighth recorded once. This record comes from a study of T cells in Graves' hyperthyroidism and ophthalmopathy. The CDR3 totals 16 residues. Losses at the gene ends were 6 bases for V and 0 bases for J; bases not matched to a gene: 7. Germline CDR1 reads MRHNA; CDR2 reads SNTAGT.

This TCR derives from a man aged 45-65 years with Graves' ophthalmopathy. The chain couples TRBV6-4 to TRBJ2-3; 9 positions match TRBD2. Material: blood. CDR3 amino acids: CASSATSGASTDTQYF. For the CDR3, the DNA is TGTGCCAGCAGCGCGACTAGCGGTGCTAGCACAGATACGCAGTATTTT.